This TCR beta chain was sequenced for a study of T cell repertoires in cytomegalovirus infection. The CDR3 loop spans 16 amino acids. J was trimmed by 0 bases and V by 5 bases; bases with no gene match: 4. CDR1 is SGHVS, CDR2 FNYEAQ, per germline. TCRdb reprocessed the reads via MiXCR and lists one record per CDR3 protein. The sample has some 160,000 distinct CDR3 sequences, about 15% seen once. The TCR comes from a human donor in good health (CMV status not recorded). Some clones in this sample may be carry-over from other donors' samples. The chain links TRBV7-6 to TRBJ2-6, with 7 bases lining up with TRBD2. The source material was CD8+ T cells from PBMCs. Here the CDR3 reads CASSPSGGSGANVLTF. CDR3 nucleotide sequence: TGTGCCAGCAGCCCTTCGGGGGGCTCTGGGGCCAACGTCCTGACTTTC.